The TCR beta chain under discussion was sequenced for a study of control samples from healthy donors and cancer patients. TCRdb's table, derived via immunoSEQ multiplex PCR, lists solely in-frame clones and lacks some. In the table there are some 100,000 clones, about 90% of which are singletons. The CDR3 spans 15 residues. Germline V lookup: CDR1 KGHSH, CDR2 LQKENI. The V end lost 0 bases, the J end lost 0 bases, and 8 bases lay between the germline ends. Material: blood. The sequence derives from a woman in her 50s in good health. V and J are TRBV18 and TRBJ1-1; D remains ambiguous. In nucleotides, the CDR3 is TGTGCCAGCTCACCACCGTTATCTTTGAACACTGAAGCTTTCTTT. This gives the protein CASSPPLSLNTEAFF.